The sequence of this TCR beta chain was determined in a study of tumor-infiltrating lymphocytes in primary liver carcinoma. The investigators made TCR beta cDNA from 400 to 500 ng total RNA, using a constant-region primer. ARM-PCR was slightly modified, and three nested multiplex PCR rounds with it gave rise to the TCR beta libraries. TRBV1-TRBV30 forward primers and a C-beta reverse primer were used in the first two PCR rounds, which each ran for 9 to 10 cycles. Each CDR3 protein gets one entry after TCRdb re-called the multiplex PCR reads with MiXCR. The sample holds 65,000 to 80,000 distinct CDR3 sequences, nearly 70% seen once. V lost 5 bases to trimming and J lost 0 bases, with 11 bases between them. This CDR3 is built from 15 residues. Per germline, CDR1 WSHSY and CDR2 SAAADI. Unsorted bulk tissue, about 19-31 mg of it, served as the source for co-extraction of RNA and DNA.

The receptor was derived from a man aged 40-50 years with primary liver carcinoma and hepatitis B virus infection. The sample consisted of liver tumor tissue from sampling region 4. The subset denotes: tumor region T4, right-lateral pole. The chain couples TRBV10-2 to TRBJ2-1, with D perhaps matching TRBD1 or TRBD2 (5 bases each). CDR3 amino acids: CASSTGQNSYNEQFF. CDR3 coding DNA: TGCGCCAGCAGTACGGGGCAGAACTCCTACAATGAGCAGTTCTTC.